The 14 T cell receptor beta chains below all came from one sample that was sequenced in a study of blood T cells in healthy people across ages. With a J-beta primer mix and a sample-barcoded 5' primer, a second PCR ran 7 to 11 cycles. TCRdb analysed the 5' RACE reads with MiXCR anew, one entry per CDR3 protein. The sample consists of over 500,000 distinct CDR3 sequences, approximately 52% of them appearing once. The sequenced sample consisted of blood. The receptor set was obtained from a woman aged 80 or over in good health.

The J gene is TRBJ2-3, the V gene TRBV2; 12 bases are a match to TRBD2. The CDR3 is made up of 16 amino acids. V trimming: 7 bases; J trimming: 3 bases; junction bases outside the gene matches: 8. CDR1 SNHLY and CDR2 FYNNEI come from the germline V gene. CDR3 in amino acids: CASTLGLAGTTDTQYF. The CDR3, as DNA: TGTGCCAGCACCCTGGGACTAGCGGGCACTACAGATACGCAGTATTTT. Supplemented by reference TRBV2 and TRBJ2-3, the full variable domain reads EPEVTQTPSHQVTQMGQEVILRCVPISNHLYFYWYRQILGQKVEFLVSFYNNEISEKSEIFDDQFSVERPDGSNFTLKIRSTKLEDSAMYFCASTLGLAGTTDTQYFGPGTRLTVL.

This clonotype was detected a few times. V is TRBV11-1 and J is TRBJ2-7, with TRBD2 as a possible D gene (6 bases). CDR1 is SGHAT, CDR2 FQDESV, per germline (reference sequence). Trimming cost V 2 bases and J 5 bases, with 25 bases left between them. The CDR3 has 18 residues. The CDR3 region is CASSLPASRGGKDDEQYF. The CDR3 coding sequence is TGTGCCAGCAGCTTACCGGCATCGAGGGGCGGGAAGGATGACGAGCAGTACTTC.

This clonotype has a single count. The chain uses TRBV4-1 and TRBJ2-3; 10 nucleotides agree with TRBD2. CDR3 length equals 16 residues. Germline V gives CDR1 MGHRA, CDR2 YSYEKL. The trim removed 6 bases at V and 4 bases at J, leaving 10 bases unmatched. This chain's CDR3 is CASRGPAGGRPDTQYF. In DNA form, the CDR3 reads TGCGCCAGCAGGGGCCCAGCGGGGGGGCGGCCAGATACGCAGTATTTT.

Turning to this clonotype: A much larger clone lies one base from this, so it may be a read error. The conserved phenylalanine or tryptophan normally closing the CDR3 is absent here, so this likely arose from a read error. The CDR3 reads CASSLTGSTYTDTQYL. In nucleotides, the CDR3 is TGTGCCAGCAGCTTAACAGGGAGTACCTACACAGATACGCAGTATTTG. This chain links TRBV7-6 with TRBJ2-3; tentative D call: TRBD1 (6 bases). The CDR3 consists of 16 residues. Germline V gene lookup returns CDR1 SGHVS and CDR2 FNYEAQ. Trimming left V 2 bases short and J 2 bases short, with 14 bases between.

Remarks on this clonotype: The junction does not match germline at one end; this may be a read error. V is TRBV5-1 and J is TRBJ2-1; D is perhaps TRBD1 (6 bases). The CDR3 has 14 amino acids. CDR1 and CDR2 (germline): SGHRS, YFSETQ. The CDR3 is CASSLARTDNKQFF. CDR3 coding DNA: TGCGCCAGCAGCTTGGCCCGGACAGACAATAAGCAGTTCTTC.

The V call is TRBV29-1, the J call TRBJ2-3; maybe TRBD1 (7 bases). Per the germline V gene, CDR1 is SQVTM and CDR2 is ANQGSEA. The CDR3 covers 14 residues. Deletions cut 3 bases from V and 5 bases from J, with 15 bases between. CDR3 bases: TGCAGCGTTGACGGGCAGGGGGGCAGAGATACGCAGTATTTT. The encoded protein is CSVDGQGGRDTQYF.

Concerning this clonotype: This may arise from a read error, as a much more abundant clone is one base away. The chain recombines TRBV5-4 with TRBJ2-5; perhaps D is TRBD1 or TRBD2 (5 bases each). This CDR3 spans 15 amino acids. CDR1 is SGHNT, CDR2 YYREEE, per germline (reference sequence). V was trimmed by 4 bases and J by 11 bases, leaving 24 bases between them. DNA for the CDR3: TGTGCCAGCAGCCCCATGAGCGCATCTGGGGGTGAGCAGTACTTC. Its protein product is CASSPMSASGGEQYF.

The chain combines TRBV20-1 with TRBJ2-5; no definite D call. Trimming left V 6 bases short and J 11 bases short, with 22 bases between. Germline V lookup: CDR1 DFQATT, CDR2 SNEGSKA (reference sequence). The CDR3 has 13 residues. The CDR3 sequence: CSAATGFGNEQYF. As DNA, the CDR3 is TGCAGTGCCGCGACTGGCTTCGGCAATGAGCAGTACTTC.

A few counts support this clonotype. The J gene is TRBJ1-1, the V gene TRBV14, with TRBD1 as a possible D gene (5 bases). Looked up from germline, CDR1 is SGHDN and CDR2 is FVKESK. V lost 4 bases to trimming and J lost 2 bases, with 20 bases between them. The CDR3 sequence is 17 residues long. CDR3 sequence reads: CASSRHAFGGGNTEAFF. CDR3 bases: TGTGCCAGCAGCCGGCACGCCTTCGGGGGGGGAAACACTGAAGCTTTCTTT.

A word on this clonotype: This may be a read error: a much more frequent sequence differs by one nucleotide. The V call is TRBV5-1, the J call TRBJ2-5; D is possibly TRBD2 (6 bases). The CDR3 consists of 13 residues. Trimming left V 5 bases short and J 11 bases short, with 19 bases between. Germline V CDR1 and CDR2: SGHRS, YFSETQ. The CDR3 DNA reads TGCGCCAGCAGACCTGGGACTTCTAATGAGCAGTACTTC. Its protein is CASRPGTSNEQYF.

This clonotype appeared a few times. V usage is TRBV7-2 and J usage is TRBJ1-1; D is unresolved. CDR3 length: 15 amino acids. V gave up 2 bases and J gave up 8 bases, with 18 bases separating them. The V gene's germline CDR1 is SGHTA and CDR2 FQGNSA. CDR3 DNA: TGTGCCAGCAGCTTAAACCCGGCCCTCGGCGGGGAAGCTTTCTTT. Residues: CASSLNPALGGEAFF.

The CDR3 coding sequence is TGTGCCAGCAGTTCATTGGCAGGGAGGGATGGCTACACCTTC. It yields the protein CASSSLAGRDGYTF. The J gene is TRBJ1-2, the V gene TRBV6-6; D is perhaps TRBD1 (5 bases). V was cut by 4 bases and J by 6 bases, with 15 bases left in between. Germline V lookup: CDR1 MNHNY, CDR2 SVGAGI (reference sequence). The CDR3 loop spans 14 amino acids.

The chain carries TRBV28 and TRBJ2-7, with 9 bases that match TRBD1. Per the germline V gene, CDR1 is MDHEN and CDR2 is SYDVKM. The CDR3 has 14 residues. V dropped 6 bases and J dropped 2; count of bases not matched to a gene: 5. The CDR3 DNA sequence: TGTGCCAGCAGCCAATGGGACAGGGCCTACGAGCAGTACTTC. Translating gives CASSQWDRAYEQYF.

For this clonotype: Germline and junction disagree at one end, which may indicate a read error. The rearrangement links TRBV7-7 to TRBJ2-5, with 8 bases matching TRBD1. The CDR3 is 14 amino acids. The germline CDR1 and CDR2 sequences are SSHAT and FNYEAQ (reference sequence). The CDR3: CASSFGQGGETQYF. The DNA for the CDR3 is TGTGCTAGCAGCTTTGGACAGGGCGGGGAGACCCAGTACTTC. Using reference TRBV7-7 and TRBJ2-5 for the parts outside the CDR3, the full variable domain is GAGVSQSPRYKVTKRGQDVTLRCDPISSHATLYWYQQALGQGPEFLTYFNYEAQPDKSGLPSDRFSAERPEGSISTLTIQRTEQRDSAMYRCASSFGQGGETQYFGPGTRLLVL.